This T cell receptor beta chain stems from a study of blood T cell repertoires in COVID-19. Study information: COVID-19 samples from acute and convalescent phases originated in the United States, Italy and Spain. T cells, B-cell-depleted T cells, or PBMCs provided the cDNA or gDNA that served as material.

Original analysis: Nucleated cell counts were estimated from reference gene primer amplification. The table came from immunoSEQ multiplex PCR; TCRdb's copy has only in-frame clones and leaves some out. The D gene and trimming were derived from the DNA, and the V and J assignments and clone size from that table. The sample has about 270,000 clones; 81% are singletons. Germline lookup yields CDR1 SGHVS and CDR2 FQNEAQ. The length of the CDR3 is 15 residues. After removal of 1 base from V and 4 bases from J, the junction contained 3 bases not matched to a gene. Source material: peripheral blood. The V and J genes are TRBV7-8 and TRBJ1-5; TRBD1 agrees at 8 bases. This TCR was sampled from an older woman with active or convalescent COVID-19. CDR3 region: CASSLVGQANQPQHF. The CDR3 DNA reads as TGTGCCAGCAGCTTAGTGGGACAGGCGAATCAGCCCCAGCATTTT.